These 2 T cell receptor beta chains were all obtained from the same sample, sequenced in a study of beta chain features in type 1 diabetes. The entirety of the isolated RNA underwent reverse transcription, so expressed TCRB transcripts were sequenced. Profiling relied on immunoSEQ multiplex PCR, and the TCRdb table lists in-frame clones only, not all of them. This table holds under 450,000 clones, roughly 16% found once. The material sequenced was naive CD4+ T cells from blood. The receptors derive from a woman under 30 in good health.

The genes are TRBV28 and TRBJ2-4; the D is unclear. From germline, CDR1 is MDHEN and CDR2 SYDVKM. The CDR3 sequence is 11 residues long. Trimming took 3 bases from V and 11 from J, leaving 8 bases between them. In DNA form, the CDR3 reads TGTGCCAGCAGTTTGGGCCGCTTTCAGTACTTC. The encoded protein is CASSLGRFQYF.

The CDR3 region is CASSGSGSRAGETQYF. CDR3 in DNA: TGTGCCAGCAGCGGTAGCGGGAGTCGAGCAGGGGAGACCCAGTACTTC. This rearrangement joins TRBV9 to TRBJ2-5; TRBD2 matches 9 bases. This CDR3 is 16 amino acids long. Losses at the gene ends were 3 bases for V and 5 bases for J; bases not matched to a gene: 11. Germline V CDR1 and CDR2: SGDLS, YYNGEE.